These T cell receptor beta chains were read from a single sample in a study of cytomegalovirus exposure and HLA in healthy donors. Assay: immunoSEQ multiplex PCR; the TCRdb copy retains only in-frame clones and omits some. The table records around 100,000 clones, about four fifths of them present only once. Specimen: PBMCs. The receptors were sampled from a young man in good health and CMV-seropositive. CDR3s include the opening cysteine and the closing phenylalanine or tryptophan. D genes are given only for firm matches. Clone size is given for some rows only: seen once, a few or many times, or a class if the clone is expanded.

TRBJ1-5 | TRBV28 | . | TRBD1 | CAIPGGPGRGQPQHF | TGTGCCATCCCAGGGGGGCCGGGAAGGGGTCAGCCCCAGCATTTT
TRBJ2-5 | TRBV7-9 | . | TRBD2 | CASSVPRGEGETQYF | TGTGCCAGCAGCGTTCCCCGGGGGGAAGGAGAGACCCAGTACTTC
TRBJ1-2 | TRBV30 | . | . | CAWSRTPGTGSIFNYGYTF | TGTGCCTGGAGTCGGACCCCCGGGACTGGATCTATCTTTAATTATGGCTACACCTTC
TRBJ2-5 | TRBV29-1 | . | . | CSVGPPLQVVTQYF | TGCAGCGTTGGGCCACCACTACAAGTTGTGACCCAGTACTTC
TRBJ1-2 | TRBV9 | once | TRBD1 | CASSPTWDSNYGYTF | TGTGCCAGCAGCCCCACCTGGGACAGTAACTATGGCTACACCTTC
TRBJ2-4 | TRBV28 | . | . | CASSLSSPGGRDPNIQYF | TGTGCCAGCAGTTTATCCAGCCCGGGGGGCAGGGACCCAAACATTCAGTACTTC
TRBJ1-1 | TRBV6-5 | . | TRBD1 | CASSSWTGGANTEAFF | TGTGCCAGCAGTTCATGGACAGGTGGGGCGAACACTGAAGCTTTCTTT
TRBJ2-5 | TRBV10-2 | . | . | CASSGGPMETQYF | TGCGCCAGCAGTGGCGGGCCCATGGAGACCCAGTACTTC
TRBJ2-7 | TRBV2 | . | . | CASSVLYEQYF | TGTGCCAGCAGTGTACTCTACGAGCAGTACTTC
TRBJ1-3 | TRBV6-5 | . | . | CASSSGGSGGNTIYF | TGTGCCAGCAGTTCCGGGGGGTCTGGTGGAAACACCATATATTTT
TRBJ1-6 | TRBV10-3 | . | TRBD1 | CAISGGTGGSPLHF | TGTGCCATCAGTGGAGGGACAGGTGGTTCACCCCTCCACTTT
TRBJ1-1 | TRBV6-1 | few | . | CASSHTGNTEAFF | TGTGCCAGCAGTCACACGGGGAACACTGAAGCTTTCTTT
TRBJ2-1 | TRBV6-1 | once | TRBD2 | CASRAGAYNEQFF | TGTGCCAGCAGAGCGGGAGCCTACAATGAGCAGTTCTTC
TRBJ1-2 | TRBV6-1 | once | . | CASSERKLGTNCGYTF | TGTGCCAGCAGTGAAAGGAAGTTAGGGACTAACTGTGGCTACACCTTC
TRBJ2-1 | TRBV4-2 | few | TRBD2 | CASSQGTSGRGDEQFF | TGTGCCAGCAGCCAAGGGACAAGCGGGAGGGGTGATGAGCAGTTCTTC
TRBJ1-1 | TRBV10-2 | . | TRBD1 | CASRSLLGQLNTEAFF | TGCGCCAGCAGATCTCTTTTGGGACAGTTGAACACTGAAGCTTTCTTT
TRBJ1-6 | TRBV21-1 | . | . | CASSNLRPLNSPLHF | TGTGCCAGCAGCAACCTCCGTCCCCTAAATTCACCCCTCCACTTT
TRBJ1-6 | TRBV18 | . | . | CASSTAGYSPLHF | TGTGCCAGCTCAACGGCAGGGTATTCACCCCTCCACTTT